A single sample gave rise to the 21 T cell receptor beta chains below, sequenced in a study of shared clonotypes between healthy human individuals. Method: immunoSEQ multiplex PCR; TCRdb's copy keeps in-frame clones and lacks some. The sample contains 470,000 or so clones, about 72% of which appear only once. Sequenced material: PBMCs. The origin of the receptors is a woman aged 40 to 55 in good health. Some clones in this sample may be carry-over from other donors' samples.

The genes are TRBV7-3 and TRBJ2-5; no definite D call. From germline, CDR1 is SGHTA and CDR2 FQGTGA. The V and J ends lost 1 base and 2 bases respectively, with 11 bases between them. The CDR3 has 15 amino acids. The chain's CDR3 is CASSLNGLVQETQYF. DNA for the CDR3: TGTGCCAGCAGCTTAAACGGCCTGGTACAAGAGACCCAGTACTTC.

The chain carries TRBV7-3 and TRBJ2-3, with 8 bases matching TRBD1. The ends lost 5 bases at V and 5 bases at J; junction bases unmatched: 9. The germline CDR1 and CDR2 sequences are SGHTA and FQGTGA. CDR3 length: 15 residues. The CDR3 spells CASSPGQGRGDTQYF. CDR3 nucleotide sequence: TGTGCCAGCAGCCCCGGACAGGGCCGGGGAGATACGCAGTATTTT.

The chain combines TRBV7-9 with TRBJ2-7; tentative D call: TRBD1 (7 bases). CDR1 is SEHNR and CDR2 is FQNEAQ in the germline V gene (reference sequence). This CDR3 is 16 amino acids long. V was trimmed by 1 base and J by 2 bases, leaving 15 bases between them. CDR3 amino acids: CASSLETGRYPYEQYF. As DNA, the CDR3 is TGTGCCAGCAGCTTAGAGACAGGGAGGTACCCCTACGAGCAGTACTTC. Supplemented by reference TRBV7-9 and TRBJ2-7, the full variable domain reads DTGVSQNPRHKITKRGQNVTFRCDPISEHNRLYWYRQTLGQGPEFLTYFQNEAQLEKSRLLSDRFSAERPKGSFSTLEIQRTEQGDSAMYLCASSLETGRYPYEQYFGPGTRLTVT.

Concerning this clone: This CDR3 is also generated by other DNA sequences in the sample. The chain uses TRBV28 and TRBJ1-1, with D hard to call. Germline V gene sequence: CDR1 MDHEN, CDR2 SYDVKM. The V gene lost 6 bases and the J gene lost 0 bases, with 5 bases spanning the gap. The CDR3 runs to 12 residues. CDR3 sequence reads: CASRGVNTEAFF. CDR3 nucleotides: TGTGCCAGCAGAGGAGTGAACACTGAAGCTTTCTTT.

The chain recombines TRBV27 with TRBJ1-4; no definite D call. This CDR3 has 14 residues. V lost 0 bases and J lost 10, with 12 bases in between. Germline V gives CDR1 MNHEY, CDR2 SMNVEV (reference sequence). CDR3 sequence (DNA): TGTGCCAGCAGTTTATCAACTCAAGGAGGAAAACTGTTTTTT. Amino acid sequence: CASSLSTQGGKLFF.

A word on this clone: Sequence at one end of the junction differs from germline and may be a read error. The chain has TRBV30 and TRBJ2-2, with 8 positions matching TRBD2. The germline CDR1 and CDR2 sequences are GTSNPN and SVGIG (reference sequence). The CDR3 consists of 13 residues. The chain's CDR3 is CAWILPGAGGLFF. DNA of the CDR3: TGTGCCTGGATACTCCCTGGGGCGGGGGGGCTGTTTTTT.

This clone was seen a few times. The V and J genes are TRBV5-1 and TRBJ2-2; 12 nucleotides agree with TRBD2. Germline V lookup: CDR1 SGHRS, CDR2 YFSETQ. The V and J ends lost 4 bases and 6 bases, in that order; junction bases with no gene match: 10. The length of the CDR3 is 17 residues. The CDR3 nucleotides read TGCGCCAGCAGCCCTACTCCTAGCGGGAGGGCGGCCGGGGAGCTGTTTTTT. Protein product: CASSPTPSGRAAGELFF.

This clone was counted a single time. The same CDR3 also results from other DNA sequences found in this sample. The chain couples TRBV19 to TRBJ2-2; no clear D gene. In germline, CDR1 is LNHDA, CDR2 SQIVND (reference sequence). This CDR3 region has 14 residues. Deletions cut 1 base from V and 1 base from J, with 4 bases between. CDR3 loop: CASSIGQNTGELFF. CDR3 bases: TGTGCCAGTAGTATAGGACAGAACACCGGGGAGCTGTTTTTT.

This clone was recorded once. The chain links TRBV4-3 to TRBJ2-7; the D gene could be TRBD1 or TRBD2 (5 bases each). The CDR3 is made up of 16 amino acids. Trimming left V 0 bases short and J 4 bases short, with 16 bases between. The germline V gene encodes CDR1 LGHNA and CDR2 YSLEER. Written as DNA, the CDR3 is TGCGCCAGCAGCCAAGAGTCCCATCGGGGCGTATACGAGCAGTACTTC. Protein sequence: CASSQESHRGVYEQYF.

This clone has at least ten counts. The chain couples TRBV10-3 to TRBJ1-5; 9 bases match TRBD1. CDR3 length: 14 amino acids. Germline trimming cut 7 bases from V and 6 bases from J; bases unmatched to any gene: 7. The germline V gene has CDR1 ENHRY and CDR2 SYGVKD. CDR3 region: CAITPDRGGQPQHF. In DNA form, the CDR3 reads TGTGCCATCACCCCGGACAGGGGTGGTCAGCCCCAGCATTTT.

Worth noting for this clone: One end of the junction does not line up with germline, which may come from a read error. The chain links TRBV4-2 to TRBJ2-3, with 13 bases that match TRBD2. The CDR3 spans 18 residues. Germline V gene data show CDR1 as LGHNA and CDR2 as YNFKEQ. Written as DNA, the CDR3 is TGTGCCAGCAGTCAAGTTGGGACTAGCGGGATTTTTACAGATACGCAGTATTTT. Translation gives CASSQVGTSGIFTDTQYF.

This chain connects TRBV11-2 to TRBJ2-3; 11 bases fit TRBD1. Trimming at V came to 11 bases and at J to 0 bases, leaving 10 bases not matched to a gene. The germline V gene has CDR1 SGHAT and CDR2 FQNNGV. The CDR3 length is 16 residues. The CDR3, as DNA: TGTGCCGTGGGACAGGGGGATCTTAGGAGCACAGATACGCAGTATTTT. It codes for CAVGQGDLRSTDTQYF.

V gene TRBV10-2 combines with J gene TRBJ2-7; TRBD2 matches 10 bases. Germline V gene data show CDR1 as WSHSY and CDR2 as SAAADI. J lost 1 base, V lost 10 bases, and 4 bases had no gene match. The CDR3 is 13 amino acids. The CDR3 loop reads CATRTSGSYEQYF. CDR3 coding DNA: TGCGCCACCCGGACTAGCGGATCCTACGAGCAGTACTTC.

The J gene is TRBJ2-3, the V gene TRBV30; the D gene is possibly TRBD1 (6 bases). V was shortened by 5 bases and J by 4 bases, with 19 bases between the two germline ends. CDR3 size: 15 residues. Germline-derived CDR1 and CDR2 are GTSNPN and SVGIG (reference sequence). DNA for the CDR3: TGTGCCTGGTGCATCGTAACAGGGAGACCAGATACGCAGTATTTT. It is translated as CAWCIVTGRPDTQYF. Drawing the rest from reference TRBV30 and TRBJ2-3, the complete variable domain is SQTIHQWPATLVQPVGSPLSLECTVEGTSNPNLYWYRQAAGRGLQLLFYSVGIGQISSEVPQNLSASRPQDRQFILSSKKLLLSDSGFYLCAWCIVTGRPDTQYFGPGTRLTVL.

This rearrangement joins TRBV5-5 to TRBJ2-7; D tentatively fits TRBD1 or TRBD2 (5 bases each). Germline V lookup: CDR1 SGHKS, CDR2 YYEKEE (reference sequence). This CDR3 has 16 residues. With 0 bases removed from V and 2 bases from J, the gap between germline ends came to 15 bases. The CDR3 loop reads CASSLEGTPIPYEQYF. CDR3 nucleotides: TGTGCCAGCAGCTTGGAGGGGACGCCAATTCCCTACGAGCAGTACTTC. Drawing the rest from reference TRBV5-5 and TRBJ2-7, the complete variable domain is DAGVTQSPTHLIKTRGQQVTLRCSPISGHKSVSWYQQVLGQGPQFIFQYYEKEERGRGNFPDRFSARQFPNYSSELNVNALLLGDSALYLCASSLEGTPIPYEQYFGPGTRLTVT.

The V call is TRBV10-3, the J call TRBJ2-7, with D unclear. Per the germline V gene, CDR1 is ENHRY and CDR2 is SYGVKD. Trimming stripped 6 bases from V and 4 bases from J, with 13 bases between. CDR3 length: 13 amino acids. The DNA of the CDR3 is TGTGCCATCAGCCAACCTGCAGTTTACGAGCAGTACTTC. It codes for CAISQPAVYEQYF.

The chain uses TRBV6-5 and TRBJ2-7, with a tentative D call TRBD2 (6 bases). Germline loops: CDR1 MNHEY, CDR2 SVGAGI. The V gene lost 7 bases and the J gene lost 0 bases, with 13 bases spanning the gap. The CDR3 is 14 residues long. Here the CDR3 reads CASTEGPNSYEQYF. CDR3 nucleotide sequence: TGTGCCAGCACGGAGGGACCGAACTCCTACGAGCAGTACTTC.

The rearrangement uses TRBV5-1 and TRBJ2-1, with D tentatively TRBD1 (6 bases). Germline V gene data show CDR1 as SGHRS and CDR2 as YFSETQ. Trimming pared 4 bases from V and 0 bases from J, leaving 8 bases between. The CDR3 totals 14 residues. CDR3 region: CASSRTDSYNEQFF. CDR3 nucleotides: TGCGCCAGCAGCCGGACAGACTCCTACAATGAGCAGTTCTTC. Complete variable domain (other parts from reference TRBV5-1 and TRBJ2-1): KAGVTQTPRYLIKTRGQQVTLSCSPISGHRSVSWYQQTPGQGLQFLFEYFSETQRNKGNFPGRFSGRQFSNSRSEMNVSTLELGDSALYLCASSRTDSYNEQFFGPGTRLTVL.

This chain links TRBV6-5 with TRBJ2-2, with D perhaps TRBD2 (5 bases). Germline V gene sequence: CDR1 MNHEY, CDR2 SVGAGI. The CDR3 extends over 14 amino acids. The germline V and J ends were trimmed by 8 bases and 6 bases, with 16 bases remaining between them. CDR3 sequence: CASHRSGMAGELFF. The CDR3 nucleotides read TGTGCCAGCCATAGGTCCGGGATGGCCGGGGAGCTGTTTTTT.

About this clone itself: The germline gene is not matched at one end of the junction; a read error may be the cause. V is TRBV5-6 and J is TRBJ2-1; D gene uncertain. The length of the CDR3 is 17 residues. Germline values: CDR1 SGHDT, CDR2 YYEEEE. CDR3 DNA sequence: TGTGCCAGCAGCGGAAACCCCGACCCGAGCTCCCACAATGAGCAGTTCTTC. Protein: CASSGNPDPSSHNEQFF.

In the case of this clone: Other nucleotide sequences in the sample specify the same CDR3. Written as DNA, the CDR3 is TGTGCCAGCAGTTACTCGGTCGGGGTCTACGAGCAGTACTTC. Protein sequence: CASSYSVGVYEQYF. The J gene is TRBJ2-7, the V gene TRBV6-5; TRBD2 is a possible D gene (5 bases). Trimming shortened V by 0 bases and J by 3 bases, and 9 bases separated the two germline ends. The CDR3 is made up of 14 amino acids. CDR1 is MNHEY and CDR2 is SVGAGI in the germline V gene.